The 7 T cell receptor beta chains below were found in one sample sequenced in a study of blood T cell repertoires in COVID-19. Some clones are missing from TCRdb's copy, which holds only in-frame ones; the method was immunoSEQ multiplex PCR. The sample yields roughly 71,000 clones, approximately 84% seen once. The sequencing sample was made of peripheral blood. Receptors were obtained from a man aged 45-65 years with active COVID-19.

CDR3 in amino acids: CASSPYDRAIEQYF. CDR3 nucleotides: TGTGCCAGCAGCCCCTACGACAGGGCGATAGAGCAGTACTTC. The rearrangement uses TRBV9 and TRBJ2-7; 7 nucleotides line up with TRBD1. V gave up 4 bases and J gave up 7 bases; unmatched junction bases: 11. Germline values: CDR1 SGDLS, CDR2 YYNGEE. The CDR3 is 14 residues long.

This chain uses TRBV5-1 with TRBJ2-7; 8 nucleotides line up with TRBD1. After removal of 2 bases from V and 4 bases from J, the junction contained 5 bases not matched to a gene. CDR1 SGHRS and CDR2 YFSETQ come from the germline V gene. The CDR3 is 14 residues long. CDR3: CASSFSQGEYEQYF. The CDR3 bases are TGCGCCAGCAGCTTTTCACAGGGGGAGTACGAGCAGTACTTC.

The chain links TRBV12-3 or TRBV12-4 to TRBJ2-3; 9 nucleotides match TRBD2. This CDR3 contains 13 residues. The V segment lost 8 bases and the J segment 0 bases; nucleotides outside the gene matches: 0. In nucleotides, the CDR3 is TGTGCCAGCGGACTAGCGAGCACAGATACGCAGTATTTT. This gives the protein CASGLASTDTQYF.

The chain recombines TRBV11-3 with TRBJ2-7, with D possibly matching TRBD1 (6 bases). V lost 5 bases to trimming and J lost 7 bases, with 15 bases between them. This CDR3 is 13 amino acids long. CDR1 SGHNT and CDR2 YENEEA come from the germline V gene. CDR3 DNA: TGTGCCAGCAGCGCCCGGGACACCGAGGAGCAGTACTTC. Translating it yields CASSARDTEEQYF.

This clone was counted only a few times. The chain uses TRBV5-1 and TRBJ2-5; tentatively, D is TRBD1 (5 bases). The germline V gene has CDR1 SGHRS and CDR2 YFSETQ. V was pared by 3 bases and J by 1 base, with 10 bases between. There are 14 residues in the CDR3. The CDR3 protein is CASSYTTGQETQYF. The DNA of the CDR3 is TGCGCCAGCAGCTATACCACAGGCCAAGAGACCCAGTACTTC.

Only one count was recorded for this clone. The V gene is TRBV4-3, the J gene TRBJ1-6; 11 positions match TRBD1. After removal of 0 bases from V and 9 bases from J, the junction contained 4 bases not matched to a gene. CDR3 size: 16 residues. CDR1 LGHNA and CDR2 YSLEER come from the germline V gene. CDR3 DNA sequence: TGCGCCAGCAGCCAAGATCAAGGGACAGGGGGTTCACCCCTCCACTTT. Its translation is CASSQDQGTGGSPLHF.

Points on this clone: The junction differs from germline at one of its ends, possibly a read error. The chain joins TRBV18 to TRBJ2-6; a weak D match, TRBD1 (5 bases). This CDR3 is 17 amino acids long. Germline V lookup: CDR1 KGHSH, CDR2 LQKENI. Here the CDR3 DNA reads TGTGCCAGCTCACAGTGGGCAGGGCCCCTTGGGGTCAACGTCCTGACTTTC. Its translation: CASSQWAGPLGVNVLTF.